The 8 T cell receptor beta chains below come from one sample, sequenced in a study of metastatic and nonmetastatic thyroid tumors. None of the patients had undergone any treatment ahead of thyroid surgery. TCRdb re-clonotyped the PCR reads through MiXCR. The sample has roughly 63,000 clones, around 15% seen once; the top ten hold over 9%. What was sequenced was blood. The source of these receptors is a male donor with papillary thyroid cancer or a benign thyroid nodule (not recorded which). Some clones in this sample may be carry-over from other donors' samples.

The CDR3: CARPRDYRELGTDTQYF. In nucleotides, the CDR3 is TGTGCCAGACCCCGGGACTATCGTGAGCTGGGCACAGATACGCAGTATTTT. The chain uses TRBV6-4 and TRBJ2-3; 7 positions agree with TRBD2. Germline V CDR1 and CDR2: MRHNA, SNTAGT. There are 17 residues in the CDR3. Losses at the gene ends were 9 bases for V and 1 base for J; bases not matched to a gene: 16.

The V gene is TRBV6-1, the J gene TRBJ2-7; D ambiguous. V dropped 8 bases and J dropped 2 bases, with 25 bases sitting between them. The CDR3 has 17 amino acids. Looked up from germline, CDR1 is MNHNS and CDR2 is SASEGT. The CDR3 DNA reads TGTGCCAGCGGGTTAAAACCGTCCGGGCGGACCGCCTACGAGCAGTACTTC. Protein sequence: CASGLKPSGRTAYEQYF.

This clone turned up a few times. CDR3 protein: CASSPGTAVYEQYF. CDR3 bases: TGTGCCAGTAGTCCTGGAACTGCGGTCTACGAGCAGTACTTC. The chain employs TRBV19 and TRBJ2-7; no clear D. The CDR3 extends over 14 amino acids. In germline, CDR1 is LNHDA, CDR2 SQIVND (reference sequence). V lost 5 bases, J lost 3 bases, and 14 bases lay in between.

This clone was observed at least ten times. The chain carries TRBV20-1 and TRBJ2-3; D is undetermined. This CDR3 region has 11 residues. Germline CDR1 is DFQATT and CDR2 is SNEGSKA (reference sequence). V shed 2 bases and J shed 4 bases, with 4 bases lying between them. CDR3 coding DNA: TGCAGTGCTAGATCTTCAGATACGCAGTATTTT. Its protein product is CSARSSDTQYF.

V and J are TRBV5-4 and TRBJ2-3; 7 positions agree with TRBD1. The CDR3 spans 16 residues. The junction had 5 bases not matched to a gene; V was cut back by 0 bases and J by 1 base. CDR1 and CDR2 (germline): SGHNT, YYREEE (reference sequence). CDR3: CASSLVDRVGTDTQYF. CDR3 DNA: TGTGCCAGCAGCTTGGTTGACAGGGTAGGCACAGATACGCAGTATTTT.

On this clone: A much larger clone differs by one base, so this may be a read error. This chain joins TRBV6-4 and TRBJ2-1; 10 nucleotides align to TRBD1. V dropped 5 bases and J dropped 7; count of bases not matched to a gene: 5. CDR3 length: 14 residues. Germline V CDR1 and CDR2: MRHNA, SNTAGT. CDR3 bases: TGTGCCAGCAGTTCAGACAGGGGGCTAAATGAGCAGTTCTTC. Translating gives CASSSDRGLNEQFF.

This clone was detected many times. The chain employs TRBV27 and TRBJ1-6; D ambiguous. CDR1 MNHEY and CDR2 SMNVEV come from the germline V gene (reference sequence). The CDR3 is 16 amino acids. The V gene lost 3 bases and the J gene lost 2 bases, with 11 bases spanning the gap. CDR3 amino acids: CASSLARGAYNSPLHF. The CDR3 DNA is TGTGCCAGCAGTTTGGCCAGAGGAGCCTATAATTCACCCCTCCACTTT.

This clone was recorded at least ten times. The chain recombines TRBV28 with TRBJ2-5; 13 bases agree with TRBD2. Trimming at V came to 5 bases and at J to 3 bases, leaving 6 bases not matched to a gene. CDR1 and CDR2 (germline): MDHEN, SYDVKM. This CDR3 has 16 amino acids. Here the CDR3 DNA reads TGTGCCAGCAGTGCCGTTGGACTAGCGGGGGAAGAGACCCAGTACTTC. This gives the protein CASSAVGLAGEETQYF.